The 20 T cell receptor beta chains below come from one sample, sequenced in a study of shared clonotypes between healthy human individuals. Libraries were prepared by immunoSEQ multiplex PCR; TCRdb keeps only in-frame clonotypes and omits some of them. The top ten hold under 0.15% of the sample, which has about 2.4 million clones, around 90% seen once. The sequenced sample was naive CD4+ T cells sorted from blood. Subset given: CD45RA+ positively selected. The receptors derive from a man aged 18 to 30 in good health.

The chain links TRBV28 to TRBJ2-5; TRBD2 matches at 10 bases. The DNA end favors TRBJ2-7, so the J call may be wrong. The CDR3 is made up of 14 amino acids. Germline assignment: CDR1 MDHEN and CDR2 SYDVKM. This CDR3 is CASRLAGPSYEQYF. The CDR3 bases are TGTGCCAGCAGACTAGCGGGGCCTTCCTACGAGCAGTACTTC.

The V call is TRBV19, the J call TRBJ2-2; 10 bases are a match to TRBD1. This CDR3 has 16 residues. The germline V gene has CDR1 LNHDA and CDR2 SQIVND (reference sequence). Losses at the gene ends were 4 bases for V and 5 bases for J; bases not matched to a gene: 7. Here the CDR3 DNA reads TGTGCCAGTAGTACATTATCGGGACAGGGGACCGGGGAGCTGTTTTTT. Its protein is CASSTLSGQGTGELFF. The full variable domain, rest sourced from reference TRBV19 and TRBJ2-2, is DGGITQSPKYLFRKEGQNVTLSCEQNLNHDAMYWYRQDPGQGLRLIYYSQIVNDFQKGDIAEGYSVSREKKESFPLTVTSAQKNPTAFYLCASSTLSGQGTGELFFGEGSRLTVL.

The rearrangement joins TRBV5-5 to TRBJ2-7, with 7 bases identical to TRBD1. The CDR3 contains 13 residues. CDR1 is SGHKS, CDR2 YYEKEE, per germline (reference sequence). V lost 7 bases to trimming and J lost 4 bases; unmatched junction nucleotides: 8. The CDR3 DNA is TGTGCCAGCTGCCGACAGGGAGCTTACGAGCAGTACTTC. Translation: CASCRQGAYEQYF.

Comment on this clone: Different DNA sequences within this sample yield the same CDR3. V usage is TRBV7-9 and J usage is TRBJ2-7, with 7 bases that match TRBD2. V dropped 3 bases and J dropped 4; count of bases not matched to a gene: 6. Germline values: CDR1 SEHNR, CDR2 FQNEAQ (reference sequence). The CDR3 length is 14 residues. CDR3 in DNA: TGTGCCAGCAGCTTGGGGGGGACCGGTTACGAGCAGTACTTC. Translating it yields CASSLGGTGYEQYF.

The rearrangement links TRBV7-8 to TRBJ2-3; possible D gene TRBD1, 5 bases. The V gene lost 3 bases and the J gene lost 6 bases, with 13 bases spanning the gap. CDR1 is SGHVS, CDR2 FQNEAQ, per germline. This CDR3 region has 14 residues. The CDR3 DNA is TGTGCCAGCAGCTTCATCAGGGTTGGCGATACGCAGTATTTT. Encoded protein: CASSFIRVGDTQYF.

This CDR3 is CASSPSPGGSPLHF. CDR3 nucleotides: TGTGCCAGCTCACCCTCGCCGGGGGGATCACCCCTCCACTTT. The chain carries TRBV18 and TRBJ1-6, with a weak D call TRBD1 (5 bases). The V end lost 3 bases, the J end lost 10 bases, and 13 bases lay between the germline ends. The CDR3 totals 14 residues. Germline CDR1 and CDR2: KGHSH and LQKENI.

The CDR3 here is CASSRGGLGTGELFF. The CDR3 DNA is TGTGCCAGCAGCCGAGGGGGCTTGGGGACCGGGGAGCTGTTTTTT. V gene TRBV7-2 combines with J gene TRBJ2-2; 7 nucleotides match TRBD1. With 5 bases clipped from V and 5 bases from J, the junction kept 8 bases outside the gene matches. From germline, CDR1 is SGHTA and CDR2 FQGNSA. There are 15 residues in the CDR3.

The chain's CDR3 is CASSVSGFKSNQPQHF. CDR3 sequence (DNA): TGTGCCAGCAGCGTGTCCGGATTTAAGAGCAATCAGCCCCAGCATTTT. This chain links TRBV28 with TRBJ1-5; D gene unclear. The ends were cut back, 6 bases at V and 1 base at J, with 16 bases in the middle. The CDR3 runs 16 residues. The germline CDR1 and CDR2 sequences are MDHEN and SYDVKM.

This chain links TRBV11-2 with TRBJ1-2; possibly TRBD1 for D (5 bases). This CDR3 has 13 amino acids. V lost 5 bases and J 5 bases, leaving 12 bases between the germline ends. Germline V CDR1 and CDR2: SGHAT, FQNNGV. The DNA for the CDR3 is TGTGCCAGCAGCGCCAGGGTAGGGTATGGCTACACCTTC. As protein: CASSARVGYGYTF.

The J gene is TRBJ1-6, the V gene TRBV27; 11 bases fit TRBD1. The V gene's germline CDR1 is MNHEY and CDR2 SMNVEV (reference sequence). The CDR3 is 15 amino acids. V shed 4 bases, J shed 7 bases, and the junction held 3 bases outside the gene matches. CDR3 loop: CASSSDRGRNSPLHF. For the CDR3, the DNA is TGTGCCAGCAGTTCGGACAGGGGGCGAAATTCACCCCTCCACTTT.

The rearrangement links TRBV18 to TRBJ2-7, with TRBD2 matching over 10 bases. After removal of 0 bases from V and 5 bases from J, the junction contained 4 bases not matched to a gene. CDR3 length: 15 residues. CDR1 and CDR2 (germline): KGHSH, LQKENI. The CDR3 here is CASSPPSGGAHEQYF. CDR3 nucleotide sequence: TGTGCCAGCTCACCACCCAGCGGGGGGGCCCACGAGCAGTACTTC.

In its sample, this clone was seen a few times. The rearrangement joins TRBV18 to TRBJ1-1; D uncertain. The V and J ends lost 1 base and 5 bases respectively, with 11 bases between them. Germline CDR1 is KGHSH and CDR2 is LQKENI. The CDR3 sequence is 14 residues long. The CDR3 region is CASSPRGVGTEAFF. For the CDR3, the DNA is TGTGCCAGCTCACCACGGGGTGTAGGGACTGAAGCTTTCTTT. The full variable domain, its missing parts supplied by reference TRBV18 and TRBJ1-1, is NAGVMQNPRHLVRRRGQEARLRCSPMKGHSHVYWYRQLPEEGLKFMVYLQKENIIDESGMPKERFSAEFPKEGPSILRIQQVVRGDSAAYFCASSPRGVGTEAFFGQGTRLTVV.

The gene calls are TRBV27 and TRBJ2-7; 12 nucleotides agree with TRBD2. This CDR3 is built from 14 residues. CDR1 and CDR2 from the germline V gene are MNHEY and SMNVEV (reference sequence). The ends lost 5 bases at V and 3 bases at J; junction bases unmatched: 2. CDR3 nucleotide sequence: TGTGCCAGCAGTCAACTAGCGGGAGGCTACGAGCAGTACTTC. It specifies CASSQLAGGYEQYF.

Here the CDR3 DNA reads TGTGCCATCACTAACAGCCTAGCGAACACCGGGGAGCTGTTTTTT. This gives the protein CAITNSLANTGELFF. The chain is built from TRBV10-3 and TRBJ2-2, with D unresolved. Looked up from germline, CDR1 is ENHRY and CDR2 is SYGVKD. The germline V and J ends were trimmed by 7 bases and 0 bases, with 12 bases remaining between them. The CDR3 spans 15 residues.

The chain links TRBV7-3 to TRBJ2-1; unclear D gene. Trimming shortened V by 1 base and J by 4 bases, and 5 bases separated the two germline ends. This CDR3 contains 13 residues. Germline CDR1 is SGHTA and CDR2 is FQGTGA. The CDR3 region is CASSLNRYNEQFF. The CDR3 nucleotides are TGTGCCAGCAGCTTAAATCGGTACAATGAGCAGTTCTTC.

V usage is TRBV10-2 and J usage is TRBJ1-1; tentative D call: TRBD1 (5 bases). Per the germline V gene, CDR1 is WSHSY and CDR2 is SAAADI. Trimming cost V 9 bases and J 1 base, with 9 bases left between them. The CDR3 covers 12 residues. The CDR3 reads CASIGQNTEAFF. The CDR3 bases are TGCGCCAGTATCGGACAGAACACTGAAGCTTTCTTT.

The chain combines TRBV28 with TRBJ1-4; TRBD1 is a possible D gene (6 bases). Trimming left V 5 bases short and J 8 bases short, with 12 bases between. Germline V lookup: CDR1 MDHEN, CDR2 SYDVKM. The CDR3 is 13 amino acids. CDR3 sequence (DNA): TGTGCCAGCAGTCCGGGGGCGCCGGAAAAACTGTTTTTT. Its protein is CASSPGAPEKLFF.

V and J are TRBV7-9 and TRBJ2-7, with TRBD1 matching over 9 bases. The germline V gene encodes CDR1 SEHNR and CDR2 FQNEAQ (reference sequence). Trimming removed 1 base from V and 9 bases from J; junction bases left unmatched: 7. CDR3 length equals 14 residues. In DNA, the CDR3 is TGTGCCAGCAGCTTAGTACAGGGGGCATTGGTGCAGTACTTC. Its protein product is CASSLVQGALVQYF.

The V gene is TRBV11-3, the J gene TRBJ2-1; 11 bases are shared with TRBD1. The CDR3 runs to 15 residues. With 5 bases clipped from V and 10 bases from J, the junction kept 10 bases outside the gene matches. CDR1 and CDR2 (germline): SGHNT, YENEEA. CDR3 residues: CASSNGQGASLEQFF. In nucleotides, the CDR3 is TGTGCCAGCAGCAACGGACAGGGGGCCAGCCTAGAGCAGTTCTTC.

V is TRBV6-5 and J is TRBJ1-5; D gene uncertain. The CDR3 sequence is 15 residues long. From germline, CDR1 is MNHEY and CDR2 SVGAGI. Trimming took off 3 bases at V and 4 bases at J, with 13 bases between the two ends. The CDR3 loop is CASSYYGSGNQPQHF. CDR3 sequence (DNA): TGTGCCAGCAGTTATTATGGTTCTGGTAATCAGCCCCAGCATTTT.